At least ten counts were recorded for the clone carrying this T cell receptor (beta chain). This entry is derived from a study of spatial heterogeneity in lung cancer. Sample time point: sample taken at primary tumor resection. One entry per CDR3 protein, called by TCRdb with MiXCR from the 5' RACE reads. The sample has 20,000 to 25,000 distinct CDR3 sequences; 3.5% to 5.5% are singletons. The CDR3 extends over 13 amino acids. Germline V lookup: CDR1 GTSNPN, CDR2 SVGIG (reference sequence). V was clipped by 0 bases and J by 10 bases; unmatched bases: 5. The receptor was isolated from a male donor with early-stage non-small cell lung cancer. The V call is TRBV30, the J call TRBJ2-1, with 8 bases that match TRBD2. Here the sequenced sample was PBMCs, taken at surgery. The CDR3 protein is CAWSVGLGGEQFF. The DNA for the CDR3 is TGTGCCTGGAGTGTGGGACTAGGAGGCGAGCAGTTCTTC.